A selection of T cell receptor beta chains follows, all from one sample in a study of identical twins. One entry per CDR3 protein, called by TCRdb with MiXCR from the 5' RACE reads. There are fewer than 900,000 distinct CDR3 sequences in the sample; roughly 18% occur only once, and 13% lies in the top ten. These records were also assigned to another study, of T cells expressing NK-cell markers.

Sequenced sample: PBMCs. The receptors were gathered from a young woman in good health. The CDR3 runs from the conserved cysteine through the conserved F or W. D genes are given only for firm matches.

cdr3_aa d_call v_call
CASSLSHRGGYTF NA TRBV12-3/TRBV12-4
CASSSTSGVWGAYNEQFF TRBD2 TRBV5-1
CASSLPGGSEKLFF NA TRBV12-3/TRBV12-4
CSARPRDWSVGTQYF NA TRBV20-1
CSARPPVEDTQYF NA TRBV20-1
CASSLQGGLAKNIQYF NA TRBV12-3/TRBV12-4
CASSPFLLGANYGYTF NA TRBV6-1
CASSLSWEQYF NA TRBV5-6
CSVSGTVSYEQYF NA TRBV29-1
CASSPNPASSSYNEQFF NA TRBV5-1
CASSVEGGPDTQYF TRBD1 TRBV9
CASSADPGQTSTKNIQYF TRBD1 TRBV5-1
CASSFGGPSSYEQYF NA TRBV12-3/TRBV12-4
CASSVEGDTGELFF NA TRBV9
CASARGFNQPQHF NA TRBV2
CASSGPTGDLAKNIQYF NA TRBV5-1
CASSQADPLYGYTF NA TRBV3-1